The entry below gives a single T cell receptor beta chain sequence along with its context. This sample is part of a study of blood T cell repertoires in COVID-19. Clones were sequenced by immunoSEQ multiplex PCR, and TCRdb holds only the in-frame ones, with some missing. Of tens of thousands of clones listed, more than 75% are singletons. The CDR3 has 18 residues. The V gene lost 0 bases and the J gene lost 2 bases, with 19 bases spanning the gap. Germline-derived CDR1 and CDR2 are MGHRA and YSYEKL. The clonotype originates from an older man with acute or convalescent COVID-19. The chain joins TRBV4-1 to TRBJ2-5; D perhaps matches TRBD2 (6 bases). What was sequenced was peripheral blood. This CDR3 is CASSQERARGGRQETQYF. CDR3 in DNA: TGCGCCAGCAGCCAAGAGAGGGCCCGTGGGGGGAGGCAAGAGACCCAGTACTTC.